The 17 T cell receptor beta chains given below trace back to one sample, sequenced in a study of control samples from healthy donors and cancer patients. The protocol was immunoSEQ multiplex PCR, while the TCRdb copy is restricted to in-frame clones and leaves out a portion. The data hold roughly 180,000 clones, with 85% to 95% observed a single time. The sequenced sample consisted of blood. The source of these receptors is a woman aged 18 to 35 in good health.

The chain couples TRBV5-5 to TRBJ1-5, with D hard to call. V was pared by 2 bases and J by 3 bases, with 12 bases between. CDR3 length: 15 residues. CDR1 and CDR2 (germline): SGHKS, YYEKEE (reference sequence). CDR3 nucleotide sequence: TGTGCCAGCAGCTTACTCGGGCAGACCAATCAGCCCCAGCATTTT. Translation gives CASSLLGQTNQPQHF.

The V and J genes are TRBV5-1 and TRBJ1-2, with D hard to call. The CDR3 contains 15 residues. The ends were cut back, 0 bases at V and 8 bases at J, with 17 bases in the middle. Germline CDR1 reads SGHRS; CDR2 reads YFSETQ. The CDR3 sequence is CASSLGTEPPMGYTF. The CDR3 DNA reads TGCGCCAGCAGCTTGGGAACGGAACCGCCGATGGGCTACACCTTC.

The genes are TRBV9 and TRBJ2-5; 8 nucleotides align to TRBD2. The CDR3 length is 14 residues. Trimming at V came to 4 bases and at J to 2 bases, leaving 4 bases not matched to a gene. The germline CDR1 and CDR2 sequences are SGDLS and YYNGEE. The CDR3 nucleotides are TGTGCCAGCAGCCCGGGGGGGCAGCAAGAGACCCAGTACTTC. Protein product: CASSPGGQQETQYF.

This clone came up once. The V call is TRBV13, the J call TRBJ2-5; 12 bases are a match to TRBD2. In germline, CDR1 is PRHDT, CDR2 FYEKMQ (reference sequence). J lost 5 bases, V lost 5 bases, and 6 bases had no gene match. The CDR3 is made up of 15 amino acids. CDR3 DNA: TGTGCCAGCAGCCCCCGGACTAGCGGGGAGGAGACCCAGTACTTC. Encoded protein: CASSPRTSGEETQYF.

The V gene is TRBV5-1, the J gene TRBJ2-3; D unresolved. There are 13 residues in the CDR3. The germline CDR1 and CDR2 sequences are SGHRS and YFSETQ. V gave up 2 bases and J gave up 2 bases, with 6 bases separating them. CDR3 coding DNA: TGCGCCAGCAGCTTCCTGTCCACAGATACGCAGTATTTT. Its protein is CASSFLSTDTQYF.

This chain connects TRBV19 to TRBJ2-2, with D possibly called TRBD1 or TRBD2 (5 bases each). Germline values: CDR1 LNHDA, CDR2 SQIVND (reference sequence). This CDR3 comprises 15 residues. Trimming left V 7 bases short and J 2 bases short, with 14 bases between. DNA of the CDR3: TGTGCCAGTACGTACGGGGCGGCTAACACCGGGGAGCTGTTTTTT. It encodes CASTYGAANTGELFF.

V and J are TRBV28 and TRBJ1-4; TRBD1 matches at 10 bases. The CDR3 has 19 residues. The ends lost 4 bases at V and 3 bases at J; junction bases unmatched: 14. CDR1 and CDR2 from the germline V gene are MDHEN and SYDVKM. CDR3 bases: TGTGCCAGCAGTTCGACCCGCCGACAGGGGGCGCAGGCTAATGAAAAACTGTTTTTT. It encodes CASSSTRRQGAQANEKLFF. Looking up the rest from reference TRBV28 and TRBJ1-4 gives the full variable domain: DVKVTQSSRYLVKRTGEKVFLECVQDMDHENMFWYRQDPGLGLRLIYFSYDVKMKEKGDIPEGYSVSREKKERFSLILESASTNQTSMYLCASSSTRRQGAQANEKLFFGSGTQLSVL.

The gene calls are TRBV10-1 and TRBJ2-2; 7 bases are a match to TRBD1. CDR1 WNHNN and CDR2 SYGVQD come from the germline V gene (reference sequence). The junction had 1 base not matched to a gene; V was cut back by 3 bases and J by 0 bases. CDR3 size: 15 residues. CDR3 protein: CASSEGGANTGELFF. CDR3 in DNA: TGCGCCAGCAGTGAAGGGGGCGCGAACACCGGGGAGCTGTTTTTT.

This clone was seen a single time. J is TRBJ2-2 and V is TRBV21-1; the listed D gene, TRBD2, was not tested against the DNA. TRBV21-1 is labeled a pseudogene. The length of the CDR3 is 13 residues. CDR3: CASSKQRTGELFF. CDR3 DNA: TGTGCCAGCAGCAAACAGCGAACCGGGGAGCTGTTTTTT.

The chain uses TRBV9 and TRBJ2-2; TRBD2 matches at 10 bases. The V segment lost 3 bases and the J segment 0 bases; nucleotides outside the gene matches: 8. The germline V gene encodes CDR1 SGDLS and CDR2 YYNGEE. The CDR3 contains 18 residues. The CDR3 region is CASSDGQLAGTNTGELFF. CDR3 coding DNA: TGTGCCAGCAGCGATGGGCAACTAGCGGGGACGAACACCGGGGAGCTGTTTTTT.

The gene calls are TRBV24-1 and TRBJ1-5; 7 bases match TRBD1. The V segment lost 3 bases and the J segment 4 bases; nucleotides outside the gene matches: 2. The CDR3 is made up of 14 amino acids. Germline-derived CDR1 and CDR2 are KGHDR and SFDVKD. CDR3 residues: CATSDTTGNQPQHF. The CDR3 nucleotides are TGTGCCACCAGTGATACGACAGGGAATCAGCCCCAGCATTTT.

This clone was recorded only once. V usage is TRBV6-6 and J usage is TRBJ1-1, with D unclear. Germline V lookup: CDR1 MNHNY, CDR2 SVGAGI (reference sequence). The CDR3 runs 13 residues. V lost 10 bases to trimming and J lost 3 bases, with 15 bases between them. The CDR3 nucleotides are TGTGCCATCCATACCCCCAGTTACACTGAAGCTTTCTTT. This translates into CAIHTPSYTEAFF.

V is TRBV6-1 and J is TRBJ1-3; D might be TRBD1 (5 bases). CDR3 length equals 15 residues. Trimming stripped 3 bases from V and 2 bases from J, with 11 bases between. Germline CDR1 is MNHNS and CDR2 is SASEGT. CDR3 amino acids: CASSESVTAGNTIYF. The CDR3 bases are TGTGCCAGCAGTGAGTCTGTGACAGCTGGAAACACCATATATTTT.

This chain uses TRBV19 with TRBJ2-7; D assignment may be TRBD1 or TRBD2 (6 bases each). Germline CDR1 LNHDA, CDR2 SQIVND (reference sequence). Deletions cut 3 bases from V and 0 bases from J, with 18 bases between. This CDR3 is 17 amino acids long. The CDR3 sequence: CASSMGGSPRGSYEQYF. DNA of the CDR3: TGTGCCAGTAGTATGGGGGGCAGCCCGAGGGGCTCCTACGAGCAGTACTTC.

This clone has just a few counts. The chain couples TRBV27 to TRBJ1-6, with a possible D match to TRBD1 (6 bases). V lost 6 bases, J lost 4 bases, and 13 bases lay in between. Germline V gene lookup returns CDR1 MNHEY and CDR2 SMNVEV (reference sequence). The CDR3 extends over 15 amino acids. DNA of the CDR3: TGTGCCAGCAGCCTGCGGGGGGCGTATAATTCACCCCTCCACTTT. Protein: CASSLRGAYNSPLHF.

The J gene is TRBJ2-3, the V gene TRBV7-8; the D gene could be TRBD1 or TRBD2 (6 bases each). The CDR3 spans 17 residues. Germline V lookup: CDR1 SGHVS, CDR2 FQNEAQ. V was cut by 1 base and J by 1 base, with 15 bases left in between. CDR3 nucleotides: TGTGCCAGCAGCTTAGAGGGGGGTCACCCACGCACAGATACGCAGTATTTT. It specifies CASSLEGGHPRTDTQYF.

This rearrangement joins TRBV5-4 to TRBJ2-6, with no clear D. The CDR3 contains 13 residues. Per the germline V gene, CDR1 is SGHNT and CDR2 is YYREEE (reference sequence). V was shortened by 8 bases and J by 1 base, with 7 bases between the two germline ends. CDR3 nucleotides: TGTGCCAGTATAGCTTCTGGGGCCAACGTCCTGACTTTC. Its protein product is CASIASGANVLTF.